The 18 T cell receptor beta chains below all came from one sample that was sequenced in a study of cytomegalovirus exposure and HLA in healthy donors. Clones were read by immunoSEQ multiplex PCR, and TCRdb kept only the in-frame ones, dropping some. The sample has a few hundred thousand clones; roughly 83% are singletons. Specimen: PBMCs. The receptor source for this set is a woman in her thirties in good health and CMV-seropositive.

This clone was seen only once. This sequence joins TRBV5-1 and TRBJ2-1; TRBD2 matches 7 bases. The germline V gene has CDR1 SGHRS and CDR2 YFSETQ. CDR3 length: 13 residues. The ends lost 5 bases at V and 6 bases at J; junction bases unmatched: 5. CDR3 protein: CASSWTRPNEQFF. CDR3 coding DNA: TGCGCCAGCAGTTGGACTAGACCCAATGAGCAGTTCTTC.

This clone is a singleton in its sample. The chain couples TRBV30 to TRBJ2-2; D possibly corresponds to TRBD1 (6 bases). This CDR3 is 13 amino acids long. Trimming removed 0 bases from V and 6 bases from J, with 8 bases in between. Germline CDR1 reads GTSNPN; CDR2 reads SVGIG (reference sequence). The CDR3 nucleotides are TGTGCCTGGAGTGTAGGACAGTCCGGGGAGCTGTTTTTT. Its translation: CAWSVGQSGELFF.

This sequence joins TRBV30 and TRBJ1-1; D ambiguous. CDR3 length: 13 amino acids. V was pared by 5 bases and J by 7 bases, with 17 bases between. Germline V lookup: CDR1 GTSNPN, CDR2 SVGIG (reference sequence). Written as DNA, the CDR3 is TGTGCCTGGTCTCCATCGCCAGGTGGTGAAGCTTTCTTT. Protein: CAWSPSPGGEAFF.

The V gene is TRBV4-2, the J gene TRBJ2-1; maybe TRBD1 (5 bases). The germline V gene has CDR1 LGHNA and CDR2 YNFKEQ. V dropped 0 bases and J dropped 3 bases, with 6 bases sitting between them. The CDR3 has 14 residues. CDR3 sequence reads: CASSQEGDYNEQFF. Here the CDR3 DNA reads TGTGCCAGCAGCCAAGAAGGGGACTACAATGAGCAGTTCTTC.

The chain's CDR3 is CASSPGRHNEQFF. The CDR3 nucleotides read TGTGCCAGCAGCCCAGGACGACACAATGAGCAGTTCTTC. V is TRBV7-8 and J is TRBJ2-1; D is undetermined. V dropped 5 bases and J dropped 5 bases, with 10 bases sitting between them. Germline V gives CDR1 SGHVS, CDR2 FQNEAQ. CDR3 length: 13 amino acids.

This chain uses TRBV4-1 with TRBJ1-2; possible D gene TRBD1, 5 bases. CDR3 size: 15 residues. V lost 0 bases and J lost 6, with 14 bases in between. CDR1 MGHRA and CDR2 YSYEKL come from the germline V gene. This CDR3 reads CASSQDRGPRDGYTF. DNA of the CDR3: TGCGCCAGCAGCCAAGATAGGGGACCCAGGGATGGCTACACCTTC.

The chain combines TRBV5-6 with TRBJ1-2; D not resolved. Germline-derived CDR1 and CDR2 are SGHDT and YYEEEE. The CDR3 extends over 13 amino acids. V lost 0 bases and J lost 5, with 8 bases in between. This CDR3 is CASSLVEGYGYTF. CDR3 coding DNA: TGTGCCAGCAGCTTGGTTGAGGGATATGGCTACACCTTC.

Only a few counts were recorded for this clone. The chain is built from TRBV6-5 and TRBJ1-2; 7 positions match TRBD1. J lost 8 bases, V lost 5 bases, and 8 bases had no gene match. The germline V gene has CDR1 MNHEY and CDR2 SVGAGI. The CDR3 sequence is 13 residues long. In nucleotides, the CDR3 is TGTGCCAGCAGTGTAAAGGGGGCTCGGGGCTACACCTTC. As protein: CASSVKGARGYTF.

The chain employs TRBV6-5 and TRBJ1-5; D call uncertain. The CDR3 has 15 amino acids. V was trimmed by 2 bases and J by 0 bases, leaving 8 bases between them. The germline V gene encodes CDR1 MNHEY and CDR2 SVGAGI. CDR3 sequence (DNA): TGTGCCAGCAGTTACGGGCCATATAGCAATCAGCCCCAGCATTTT. Its protein product is CASSYGPYSNQPQHF.

The V gene is TRBV29-1, the J gene TRBJ2-5, with D unresolved. Germline CDR1 SQVTM, CDR2 ANQGSEA. This CDR3 contains 13 residues. V was clipped by 7 bases and J by 3 bases, with 15 bases between them. CDR3 amino acids: CSARPEWKETQYF. The DNA for the CDR3 is TGCAGCGCCCGGCCAGAATGGAAAGAGACCCAGTACTTC.

The V gene is TRBV6-5, the J gene TRBJ2-7; D is ambiguous. Germline V gives CDR1 MNHEY, CDR2 SVGAGI. The CDR3 has 11 residues. V lost 4 bases and J 5 bases, leaving 6 bases between the germline ends. In DNA form, the CDR3 reads TGTGCCAGCAGTTCTTCCCACGAGCAGTACTTC. This encodes CASSSSHEQYF.

This clone has just a few counts. This chain uses TRBV28 with TRBJ1-5; TRBD1 might be the D (5 bases). V was trimmed by 0 bases and J by 2 bases, leaving 11 bases between them. This CDR3 contains 16 residues. Germline CDR1 MDHEN, CDR2 SYDVKM. CDR3 in amino acids: CASSLWDAQGNQPQHF. CDR3 DNA sequence: TGTGCCAGCAGTTTATGGGACGCACAGGGCAATCAGCCCCAGCATTTT.

The chain employs TRBV10-3 and TRBJ2-1, with D possibly called TRBD1 or TRBD2 (5 bases each). The germline V gene encodes CDR1 ENHRY and CDR2 SYGVKD. This CDR3 spans 16 amino acids. The V and J ends lost 3 bases and 5 bases respectively, with 17 bases between them. CDR3 residues: CAISEVGTRINNEQFF. The CDR3 bases are TGTGCCATCAGTGAAGTTGGGACCAGGATAAACAATGAGCAGTTCTTC.

This chain links TRBV7-6 with TRBJ2-1; TRBD2 agrees at 7 bases. Germline CDR1 SGHVS, CDR2 FNYEAQ. The CDR3 extends over 15 amino acids. J gave up 4 bases and V 5 bases, and 8 bases lay outside the gene matches. This CDR3 reads CASSRTSETYNEQFF. CDR3 in DNA: TGTGCCAGCAGCAGAACTAGCGAGACATACAATGAGCAGTTCTTC.

This chain connects TRBV13 to TRBJ2-1; D possibly corresponds to TRBD2 (5 bases). The CDR3 runs 15 residues. V gave up 5 bases and J gave up 4 bases, with 15 bases separating them. Germline V lookup: CDR1 PRHDT, CDR2 FYEKMQ (reference sequence). The DNA for the CDR3 is TGTGCCAGCAGCCGGGTACCAGCGGCTTACAATGAGCAGTTCTTC. Amino acid sequence: CASSRVPAAYNEQFF. Full variable domain (remainder filled in from reference TRBV13 and TRBJ2-1): AAGVIQSPRHLIKEKRETATLKCYPIPRHDTVYWYQQGPGQDPQFLISFYEKMQSDKGSIPDRFSAQQFSDYHSELNMSSLELGDSALYFCASSRVPAAYNEQFFGPGTRLTVL.

The V call is TRBV10-3, the J call TRBJ1-2, with 9 bases fitting TRBD1. V shed 6 bases and J 8 bases; nucleotides not matched to a gene: 7. Germline CDR1 ENHRY, CDR2 SYGVKD. The CDR3 is made up of 13 amino acids. The CDR3 loop is CAIRLDRGEGYTF. The CDR3 DNA reads TGTGCCATCAGGTTGGACAGGGGAGAGGGCTACACCTTC.

The CDR3 DNA is TGTGCCAGCAGTTACTCGTACAGGGCCCTCCACTACGAGCAGTACTTC. Translated: CASSYSYRALHYEQYF. V gene TRBV6-5 combines with J gene TRBJ2-7, with a weak D call TRBD1 (6 bases). V dropped 0 bases and J dropped 3 bases, with 15 bases sitting between them. The CDR3 is 16 amino acids. Germline V gene data show CDR1 as MNHEY and CDR2 as SVGAGI.

The V and J genes are TRBV27 and TRBJ2-7, with TRBD2 matching 10 bases. Germline lookup yields CDR1 MNHEY and CDR2 SMNVEV (reference sequence). V lost 5 bases to trimming and J lost 5 bases; unmatched junction nucleotides: 9. The CDR3 length is 15 residues. This CDR3 is CASSRVIAGGHEQYF. CDR3 DNA sequence: TGTGCCAGCAGTCGGGTTATAGCGGGAGGACACGAGCAGTACTTC.